The 2 T cell receptor beta chains below come from one sample, sequenced in a study of long-term antiretroviral therapy in people with HIV. Survey level was the resolution at which the v3.0 immunoSEQ assay ran. Method: immunoSEQ multiplex PCR; TCRdb's copy keeps in-frame clones and lacks some. The repertoire consists of 13,000 to 15,000 clones, with roughly 78% occurring once and the leading ten covering around 12%. Sequences were derived from unsorted PBMCs, sampled 3.2 years before starting antiretroviral therapy. These receptors all stem from a middle-aged man with HIV.

This chain links TRBV30 with TRBJ1-4; D is possibly TRBD1 (5 bases). This CDR3 comprises 13 residues. Trimming cost V 3 bases and J 11 bases, with 16 bases left between them. Germline CDR1 reads GTSNPN; CDR2 reads SVGIG (reference sequence). This CDR3 reads CAWSLSGGDKLFF. The CDR3 nucleotides are TGTGCCTGGAGCCTCAGCGGGGGGGACAAACTGTTTTTT. The full variable domain, rest sourced from reference TRBV30 and TRBJ1-4, is SQTIHQWPATLVQPVGSPLSLECTVEGTSNPNLYWYRQAAGRGLQLLFYSVGIGQISSEVPQNLSASRPQDRQFILSSKKLLLSDSGFYLCAWSLSGGDKLFFGSGTQLSVL.

The chain recombines TRBV6-7 with TRBJ2-7; 11 nucleotides line up with TRBD1. TRBV6-7 is assigned to the ORF class and has an uncertain function. CDR3 length equals 12 residues. This CDR3 is CASSPPGTGGIV. In nucleotides, the CDR3 is TGTGCCAGCAGCCCCCCCGGGACAGGGGGAATCGTC.